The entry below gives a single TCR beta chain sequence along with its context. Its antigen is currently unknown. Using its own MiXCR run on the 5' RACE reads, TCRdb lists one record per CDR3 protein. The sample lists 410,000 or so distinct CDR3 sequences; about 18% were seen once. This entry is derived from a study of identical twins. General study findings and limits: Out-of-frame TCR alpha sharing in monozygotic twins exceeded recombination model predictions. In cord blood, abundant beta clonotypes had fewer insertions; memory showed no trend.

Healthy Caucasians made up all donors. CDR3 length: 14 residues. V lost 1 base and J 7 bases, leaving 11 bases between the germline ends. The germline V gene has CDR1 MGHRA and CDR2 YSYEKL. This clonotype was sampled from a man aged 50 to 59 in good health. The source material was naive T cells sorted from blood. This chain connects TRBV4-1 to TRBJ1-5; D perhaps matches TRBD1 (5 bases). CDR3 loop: CASSQVGAGQPQHF. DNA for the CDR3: TGCGCCAGCAGCCAAGTAGGGGCAGGGCAGCCCCAGCATTTT.